This T cell receptor (beta chain) came from a study of vaccination effects on CD4 cells after COVID-19. Broader study findings: Cross-reactivity toward common cold coronaviruses was confined to only 1 of 255 vaccine-induced clones in healthy vaccinees.

Deletions cut 5 bases from V and 5 bases from J, with 11 bases between. This CDR3 is built from 12 residues. The germline V gene encodes CDR1 SGHRS and CDR2 YFSETQ. Generated by immunoSEQ multiplex PCR, the TCRdb table keeps only in-frame clones and is missing some. The profile shows tens of thousands of clones, roughly 70% of them singletons. ViraFEST expansion of antigen-specific CD4+ T cells with viral peptide pools preceded sequencing. After more than 8 days in culture, the CD4+ T cells were isolated. None of the vaccinated had previously contracted SARS-CoV-2, and their nucleocapsid antibodies tested negative. Details on this clone: No antigen is known for it.

Sequenced material: CD4+ T cells from PBMCs cultured with HCoV-OC43 spike peptides, taken before COVID-19 vaccination. Subset of the sample: HCoV-OC43 spike overlapping peptide pool stimulation. The V and J genes are TRBV5-1 and TRBJ2-7; D tentatively reads TRBD1 or TRBD2 (5 bases each). This sequence originates from a human donor who received a COVID-19 vaccine. CDR3 in DNA: TGCGCCAGCAGGGGGGACGGCGACGAGCAGTACGTC. It specifies CASRGDGDEQYV.